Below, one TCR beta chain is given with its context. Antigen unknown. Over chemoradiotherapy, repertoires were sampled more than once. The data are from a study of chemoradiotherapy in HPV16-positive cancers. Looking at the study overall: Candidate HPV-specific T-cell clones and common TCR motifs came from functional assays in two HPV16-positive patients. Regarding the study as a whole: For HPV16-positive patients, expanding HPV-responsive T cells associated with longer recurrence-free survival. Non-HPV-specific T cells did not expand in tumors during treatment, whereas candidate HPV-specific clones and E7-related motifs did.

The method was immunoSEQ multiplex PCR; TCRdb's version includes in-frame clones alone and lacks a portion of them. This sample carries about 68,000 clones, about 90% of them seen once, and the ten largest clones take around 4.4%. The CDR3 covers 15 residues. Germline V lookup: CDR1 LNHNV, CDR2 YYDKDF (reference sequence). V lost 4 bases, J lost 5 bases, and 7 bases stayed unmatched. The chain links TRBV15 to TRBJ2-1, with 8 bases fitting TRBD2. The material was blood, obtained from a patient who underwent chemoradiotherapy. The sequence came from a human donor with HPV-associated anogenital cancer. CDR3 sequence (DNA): TGTGCCACCAGCACCAGCGGGGGAGGAGACAATGAGCAGTTCTTC. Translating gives CATSTSGGGDNEQFF.